These 26 T cell receptor beta chains came from one sample sequenced in a study of CD8 T cells in Susac syndrome. RNA amounts of roughly 0.5 to 1 ug underwent reverse transcription with random hexamers. MiXCR, run by TCRdb on the immunoSEQ multiplex PCR reads, gives a single entry per CDR3 protein. The sample comprises some 150,000 distinct CDR3 sequences, about 94% of which are singletons, and roughly 0.2% rests with the top ten. Specimen: CD8+ T cells from PBMCs. All receptors come from a human donor with multiple sclerosis.

The chain links TRBV6-4 to TRBJ2-3; 10 bases are shared with TRBD2. V dropped 3 bases and J dropped 4; count of bases not matched to a gene: 10. Germline assignment: CDR1 MRHNA and CDR2 SNTAGT. The CDR3 covers 17 residues. The CDR3 coding sequence is TGTGCCAGCAGTGATTACTCGTCCAGCGGGGGGGCAGATACGCAGTATTTT. Translation gives CASSDYSSSGGADTQYF.

The rearrangement joins TRBV2 to TRBJ1-5; D remains ambiguous. Per the germline V gene, CDR1 is SNHLY and CDR2 is FYNNEI. This CDR3 has 15 amino acids. V lost 1 base, J lost 0 bases, and 7 bases lay in between. DNA of the CDR3: TGTGCCAGCAGTGAAGGACAAAATAGCAATCAGCCCCAGCATTTT. This encodes CASSEGQNSNQPQHF.

The chain combines TRBV12-3 or TRBV12-4 with TRBJ2-3; D call uncertain. This CDR3 has 11 residues. The ends were cut back, 8 bases at V and 3 bases at J, with 6 bases in the middle. CDR3 DNA: TGTGCCAGCGGTTGGACAGATACGCAGTATTTT. It yields the protein CASGWTDTQYF.

The V call is TRBV5-6, the J call TRBJ1-5; no firm D call. Germline loops: CDR1 SGHDT, CDR2 YYEEEE. Trimming removed 0 bases from V and 6 bases from J, with 4 bases in between. The CDR3 contains 12 residues. CDR3 nucleotide sequence: TGTGCCAGCAGCTTGGCGAGTCAGCCCCAGCATTTT. Encoded protein: CASSLASQPQHF.

The V and J genes are TRBV13 and TRBJ2-3; possibly TRBD2 for D (6 bases). CDR3 size: 16 residues. The germline V gene has CDR1 PRHDT and CDR2 FYEKMQ (reference sequence). Trimming took off 6 bases at V and 2 bases at J, with 18 bases between the two ends. CDR3 sequence: CASRDTSLAPTDTQYF. DNA of the CDR3: TGTGCCAGCAGGGACACTAGCTTGGCTCCCACAGATACGCAGTATTTT.

The chain employs TRBV13 and TRBJ1-1; 9 positions agree with TRBD1. Germline assignment: CDR1 PRHDT and CDR2 FYEKMQ (reference sequence). The CDR3 has 12 amino acids. Unmatched junction bases numbered 5, after V lost 11 bases and J lost 4 bases. The CDR3 spells CAGRGQGTEAFF. CDR3 bases: TGTGCCGGACGGGGACAGGGCACTGAAGCTTTCTTT.

The chain joins TRBV7-8 to TRBJ2-5, with 13 bases fitting TRBD2. The CDR3 spans 17 residues. V lost 5 bases to trimming and J lost 3 bases; unmatched junction nucleotides: 9. CDR1 is SGHVS, CDR2 FQNEAQ, per germline. The CDR3 DNA follows: TGTGCCAGCAGCCCCCGACTAGCGGGGGGACAGGAAGAGACCCAGTACTTC. Residues: CASSPRLAGGQEETQYF.

The chain is built from TRBV5-1 and TRBJ2-5, with D uncertain. Germline lookup yields CDR1 SGHRS and CDR2 YFSETQ. This CDR3 is 13 amino acids long. Trimming cost V 0 bases and J 2 bases, with 5 bases left between them. The CDR3 region has the DNA TGCGCCAGCAGCTTGGCCCGGCAAGAGACCCAGTACTTC. It encodes CASSLARQETQYF.

The chain uses TRBV5-1 and TRBJ2-3; 10 bases are shared with TRBD2. The J segment lost 6 bases and the V segment lost 1 base, leaving 8 bases of the junction unmatched. CDR1 is SGHRS and CDR2 is YFSETQ in the germline V gene. This CDR3 contains 16 residues. The CDR3 nucleotides read TGCGCCAGCAGCTTGATTAGCGGGGGGTCGTTGGATACGCAGTATTTT. This encodes CASSLISGGSLDTQYF.

The V gene is TRBV27, the J gene TRBJ1-5; possible D gene TRBD1, 6 bases. V was clipped by 9 bases and J by 7 bases, with 25 bases between them. This CDR3 is 16 amino acids long. The germline CDR1 and CDR2 sequences are MNHEY and SMNVEV (reference sequence). The CDR3 DNA is TGTGCCAGTGGCCCGGGACACCAGAGGGTACGGCAGCCCCAGCATTTT. Translating it yields CASGPGHQRVRQPQHF.

The chain recombines TRBV24-1 with TRBJ2-1, with D perhaps matching TRBD1 (5 bases). V was pared by 3 bases and J by 16 bases, with 27 bases between. The CDR3 contains 16 residues. Looked up from germline, CDR1 is KGHDR and CDR2 is SFDVKD. The CDR3 nucleotides read TGTGCCACCAGTGATGAAAGCCGGCGACCAACACGCCAGGGCTTCTTC. This gives the protein CATSDESRRPTRQGFF.

V usage is TRBV20-1 and J usage is TRBJ2-7, with a tentative D call TRBD2 (7 bases). This CDR3 region has 13 residues. Germline CDR1 and CDR2: DFQATT and SNEGSKA (reference sequence). The V gene lost 3 bases and the J gene lost 3 bases, with 12 bases spanning the gap. CDR3 coding DNA: TGCAGTGCTAGTCCGGGGGGCCTCTACGAGCAGTACTTC. Its translation: CSASPGGLYEQYF.

This chain's CDR3 is CSARGGTSPTNEQFF. The CDR3 region has the DNA TGCAGTGCTAGGGGGGGGACTAGCCCAACAAATGAGCAGTTCTTC. The chain employs TRBV20-1 and TRBJ2-1, with 9 bases matching TRBD2. The CDR3 covers 15 residues. V dropped 3 bases and J dropped 7; count of bases not matched to a gene: 10. Germline CDR1 is DFQATT and CDR2 is SNEGSKA (reference sequence).

The chain links TRBV4-1 to TRBJ2-7; D perhaps matches TRBD2 (6 bases). V was trimmed by 1 base and J by 4 bases, leaving 14 bases between them. The CDR3 covers 15 residues. CDR1 is MGHRA, CDR2 YSYEKL, per germline. As DNA, the CDR3 is TGCGCCAGCAGCCAAGTTTCGGGGGTAACGTACGAGCAGTACTTC. Translation: CASSQVSGVTYEQYF.

The CDR3 sequence is CASSLAGEGAVGELFF. Here the CDR3 DNA reads TGTGCCAGCAGCTTAGCTGGGGAGGGGGCTGTCGGGGAGCTGTTTTTT. This chain joins TRBV7-8 and TRBJ2-2; D is possibly TRBD1 or TRBD2 (7 bases each). V shed 0 bases and J shed 7 bases, with 15 bases lying between them. The CDR3 extends over 16 amino acids. Germline V gene data show CDR1 as SGHVS and CDR2 as FQNEAQ.

The chain is built from TRBV11-2 and TRBJ2-7; D not resolved. The V end was cut by 7 bases, the J end by 2 bases, with 9 bases between. CDR1 and CDR2 (germline): SGHAT, FQNNGV. The CDR3 loop spans 12 amino acids. The CDR3 reads CASMGFTYEQYF. The DNA for the CDR3 is TGTGCCAGCATGGGCTTTACCTACGAGCAGTACTTC.

This chain uses TRBV13 with TRBJ2-5, with 12 bases that match TRBD2. This CDR3 has 16 amino acids. J gave up 0 bases and V 5 bases, and 4 bases lay outside the gene matches. In germline, CDR1 is PRHDT, CDR2 FYEKMQ (reference sequence). The CDR3 DNA reads TGTGCCAGCAGCCCCCCTAGCGGGGGGGACCAAGAGACCCAGTACTTC. Translated: CASSPPSGGDQETQYF.

The V and J genes are TRBV4-1 and TRBJ2-1, with D tentatively TRBD1 (5 bases). This CDR3 region has 14 residues. The V end lost 10 bases, the J end lost 7 bases, and 20 bases lay between the germline ends. Germline CDR1 reads MGHRA; CDR2 reads YSYEKL. The CDR3 bases are TGCGCCACCTCCGACAGAGGCGTGGGAAATGAGCAGTTCTTC. Encoded protein: CATSDRGVGNEQFF.

The chain is built from TRBV13 and TRBJ1-2; the match to TRBD1 covers 10 bases. V lost 5 bases to trimming and J lost 7 bases; unmatched junction nucleotides: 10. The CDR3 consists of 15 residues. Looked up from germline, CDR1 is PRHDT and CDR2 is FYEKMQ (reference sequence). The CDR3 region is CASSEDRGRGSGYTF. CDR3 bases: TGTGCCAGCAGCGAAGACAGGGGGCGCGGGTCTGGCTACACCTTC.

The CDR3 loop reads CASSPDMGDGYTF. The CDR3 bases are TGTGCCAGCAGTCCAGACATGGGGGATGGCTACACCTTC. The chain is built from TRBV12-3 or TRBV12-4 and TRBJ1-2, with a weak D call TRBD1 (5 bases). This CDR3 has 13 residues. V was clipped by 5 bases and J by 6 bases, with 13 bases between them.

This rearrangement joins TRBV30 to TRBJ2-5, with D perhaps TRBD1 or TRBD2 (5 bases each). The CDR3 consists of 16 residues. The V end lost 0 bases, the J end lost 5 bases, and 19 bases lay between the germline ends. CDR1 is GTSNPN, CDR2 SVGIG, per germline (reference sequence). This chain's CDR3 is CAWSVIAGRGGETQYF. The CDR3 nucleotides are TGTGCCTGGAGTGTAATCGCAGGGAGAGGTGGGGAGACCCAGTACTTC.

This sequence joins TRBV20-1 and TRBJ2-3; no clear D gene. Trimming shortened V by 8 bases and J by 2 bases, and 14 bases separated the two germline ends. CDR3 size: 13 residues. Germline-derived CDR1 and CDR2 are DFQATT and SNEGSKA (reference sequence). The chain's CDR3 is CSPDIETTDTQYF. CDR3 nucleotides: TGCAGTCCAGACATAGAGACCACAGATACGCAGTATTTT.

This rearrangement joins TRBV9 to TRBJ2-3; D tentatively fits TRBD1 or TRBD2 (7 bases each). Between the trimmed V and J ends, which lost 4 bases and 1 base, there was a span of 16 bases. CDR3 size: 16 residues. CDR1 and CDR2 from the germline V gene are SGDLS and YYNGEE. The CDR3 bases are TGTGCCAGCAGCTCCGCCGGGGGGACAGGCACAGATACGCAGTATTTT. Protein product: CASSSAGGTGTDTQYF.

The V and J genes are TRBV29-1 and TRBJ2-3, with D unresolved. Trimming took 7 bases from V and 6 from J, leaving 8 bases between them. The CDR3 contains 10 residues. Germline CDR1 and CDR2: SQVTM and ANQGSEA. The CDR3: CSAARDTQYF. The CDR3 DNA sequence: TGCAGCGCCGCTCGGGATACGCAGTATTTT.

The chain couples TRBV27 to TRBJ2-2; the match to TRBD1 covers 7 bases. The V gene end was trimmed by 8 bases and the J gene end by 5 bases; junction bases not matched to a gene: 8. Germline lookup yields CDR1 MNHEY and CDR2 SMNVEV (reference sequence). The CDR3 covers 14 residues. In nucleotides, the CDR3 is TGTGCCAGCCGAGGGGGACAGCCGACCGGGGAGCTGTTTTTT. It is translated as CASRGGQPTGELFF.

This clonotype appeared a single time. This chain connects TRBV27 to TRBJ1-2; tentative D call: TRBD1 (6 bases). The V end lost 5 bases, the J end lost 6 bases, and 16 bases lay between the germline ends. The CDR3 is made up of 14 amino acids. Germline assignment: CDR1 MNHEY and CDR2 SMNVEV (reference sequence). The CDR3 DNA is TGTGCCAGCAGTCGACCGGGACATCTGGATGGCTACACCTTC. This gives the protein CASSRPGHLDGYTF.